This T cell receptor beta chain was documented in a study of blood T cells in healthy people across ages. This CDR3 has 12 residues. Looked up from germline, CDR1 is SGHNT and CDR2 is YENEEA. On this clonotype itself: Its antigen is currently unknown.

A J-beta primer mix and a sample-barcoded 5' primer were used in a second PCR of about 7 to 12 cycles. TCRdb re-called the 5' RACE reads with MiXCR, one entry per CDR3 protein. This sample yields 700,000 to 950,000 distinct CDR3 sequences, of which 58% are seen a single time; roughly 22% belongs to the top ten. Study-wide results and limits: Per million T cells, the diversity of TCR beta decreased roughly linearly as age advanced.

Material: blood. The chain links TRBV11-3 to TRBJ2-4; D gene unclear. The DNA end lines up better with TRBJ2-7; the J call may be wrong. The sequence was collected from a young man in good health. CDR3 residues: CASSLGFSEQYF. CDR3 in DNA: TGTGCCAGCAGCTTAGGTTTCTCCGAGCAGTACTTC.